This T cell receptor beta chain was profiled in a study of shared clonotypes between healthy human individuals. Study background: Sampling drew on donors who were a couple of women and three men aged 18 to 49.

Concerning this clone: Other nucleotide sequences from this sample produce the same CDR3.

CD4+ cells underwent separation, giving CD45RA+ naive and CD45RA-negative memory subsets. CDR1 is SQVTM and CDR2 is ANQGSEA in the germline V gene. The CDR3 extends over 13 amino acids. V shed 6 bases and J 1 base; nucleotides not matched to a gene: 4. The assay was immunoSEQ multiplex PCR, and TCRdb's table has in-frame clones only and misses some. The data show 2.3 million or so clones, with 80% to 95% seen just once and 0.39% held by the top ten. The source of this sequence is a young man in good health. Some clones in this sample may be carry-over from other donors' samples. Sequenced material: naive CD4+ T cells from PBMCs. Subset: CD45RA+ positively selected. The chain recombines TRBV29-1 with TRBJ2-3, with 7 bases lining up with TRBD2. The CDR3 is CSVGSGGTDTQYF. Written as DNA, the CDR3 is TGCAGCGTCGGAAGCGGGGGCACAGATACGCAGTATTTT.